These T cell receptor beta chains were read from a single sample in a study of regulatory T cells in long-lasting Graves disease. Each CDR3 protein gets one entry after TCRdb re-called the multiplex PCR reads with MiXCR. The top ten hold roughly 10% of the sample, which has 450,000 to 600,000 distinct CDR3 sequences, about 13% seen once. The same sample was also studied in work on T cells in Graves' hyperthyroidism and ophthalmopathy.

Sequencing was performed on peripheral blood mononuclear cells (PBMCs), taken at new diagnosis, from a patient treated with antithyroid drugs. These receptor sequences come from a man younger than 40 with Graves disease. The CDR3 runs from the conserved cysteine through the conserved F or W. Fields, in order: V gene, J gene, D gene, CDR3 length, clone size, CDR3 DNA, CDR3 protein. A D gene is named only where the DNA matches it firmly. Expanded clones get a size class; other rows say once, few or many, or leave the size out.

TRBV20-1	TRBJ2-7	TRBD1	15	few	TGCAGTGCTAGACCCGGGACAGGGAGGTTTTTAGGGCAGTACTTC	CSARPGTGRFLGQYF
TRBV7-9	TRBJ1-2	-	13	-	TGTGCCAGCAGCCAAGACGGCGATTGGGGCTACACCTTC	CASSQDGDWGYTF
TRBV5-6	TRBJ2-5	TRBD2	14	many	TGTGCCAGCAGCGGAAGGCGGGGGCAAGAGACCCAGTACTTC	CASSGRRGQETQYF
TRBV7-3	TRBJ2-7	-	13	many	TGTGCCAGCAGCCAGGGTCCTCCCTACGAGCAGTACTTC	CASSQGPPYEQYF
TRBV12-3/TRBV12-4	TRBJ2-7	TRBD2	15	many	TGTGCCAGCAGCCCCACTAGCGGGAGGACCCACGAGCAGTACTTC	CASSPTSGRTHEQYF
TRBV30	TRBJ2-7	-	14	few	TGTGCCTGGAGTGTACCGGGCGGCTCCTACGAGCAGTACTTC	CAWSVPGGSYEQYF
TRBV5-4	TRBJ2-3	TRBD2	16	many	TGTGCCACCCTATCAGGACTAGCGGGAGGTGGCGATACGCAGTATTTT	CATLSGLAGGGDTQYF
TRBV20-1	TRBJ2-3	-	12	-	TGCAGTGCTAGAGATCACTCGGATACGCAGTATTTT	CSARDHSDTQYF
TRBV20-1	TRBJ2-7	TRBD2	16	few	TGCAGTGCTTCGAAAACTAGCGGGAGATTTGGTCTCGAGCAGTACTTC	CSASKTSGRFGLEQYF
TRBV2	TRBJ2-1	-	14	many	TGTGCCAGCAGGCTAACTAACAGGGAGAATGAGCAGTTCTTC	CASRLTNRENEQFF
TRBV24-1	TRBJ2-7	-	12	many	TGTGCCACCAGTGAACGGGGCTACGAGCAGTACTTC	CATSERGYEQYF
TRBV5-1	TRBJ2-3	TRBD2	16	few	TGCGCCAGCAGCAAAGCTCTAGCGGGAGGGACAGATACGCAGTATTTT	CASSKALAGGTDTQYF
TRBV5-1	TRBJ1-2	-	16	-	TGCGCCAGCAGCTCCAGGGGTCGGAGTGGAGACTATGGCTACACCTTC	CASSSRGRSGDYGYTF
TRBV6-2/TRBV6-3	TRBJ2-7	TRBD1	15	many	TGTGCCAGCAGTTGGGACAGGTTGGCGTCCTACGAGCAGTACTTC	CASSWDRLASYEQYF
TRBV28	TRBJ1-5	-	15	many	TGTGCCAGCAGTGCCTACAGGGTTAGCAATCAGCCCCAGCATTTT	CASSAYRVSNQPQHF
TRBV5-1	TRBJ2-3	-	14	many	TGCGCCAGCAGCTTGGACAGGGTCACAGATACGCAGTATTTT	CASSLDRVTDTQYF
TRBV6-5	TRBJ1-2	-	15	many	TGTGCCAGCAGTTCACCCCAGACAGTCCCTTATGGCTACACCTTC	CASSSPQTVPYGYTF
TRBV7-2	TRBJ2-2	TRBD2	16	few	TGTGCCAGCAGCCACTCGGGACTAGCGGGAGACGGGGAGCTGTTTTTT	CASSHSGLAGDGELFF
TRBV5-1	TRBJ1-4	TRBD1	17	-	TGCGCCAGCAGCCCCCTGGACAGGGGCACAACTAATGAAAAACTGTTTTTT	CASSPLDRGTTNEKLFF
TRBV5-1	TRBJ2-3	-	15	few	TGCGCCAGCAGCTTTGTCTCAGGGAGAAGAAATACGCAGTATTTT	CASSFVSGRRNTQYF
TRBV7-2	TRBJ2-6	-	15	-	TGTGCCGCCAGGCCCGGGGGGCGTGGGGCCAACGTCCTGACTTTC	CAARPGGRGANVLTF
TRBV20-1	TRBJ1-5	-	14	few	TGCAGTGCTAGAGAGGTTTATAGCAATCAGCCCCAGCATTTT	CSAREVYSNQPQHF
TRBV18	TRBJ1-3	TRBD1	16	-	TGTGCCAGCTCACCGCTCGAGACAGGGCCTGGAAACACCATATATTTT	CASSPLETGPGNTIYF
TRBV27	TRBJ2-5	-	16	few	TGTGCCAGCAGTTCCGTGGGGGGGCCTAGCTGGGAGACCCAGTACTTC	CASSSVGGPSWETQYF